Listed here is a single TCR beta chain. Its antigen is not known. The sample comes from a study of vaccination and CD4 T cells after COVID-19. Study-wide results and caveats: SARS-CoV-2-reactive clonotypes showed a nonsignificant median rise from about 20 to 38. Post-infection sampling omitted early timepoints and covered relatively few convalescent patients.

Cultured CD4+ T cells had their DNA profiled by the Oncomine TCR Beta short-read assay. TCRdb reprocessed the PCR reads via MiXCR and lists one record per CDR3 protein. The sample contains 7,000 or so distinct CDR3 sequences, around 72% of which appear only once. Sample treatment: approximately 10-day PBMC culture with coronavirus spike peptide pools or control peptides (ViraFEST assay). First, ViraFEST expanded antigen-specific T cells with peptide pools, and next it sequenced the TCRs. Germline assignment: CDR1 MNHEY and CDR2 SVGEGT. This CDR3 comprises 13 residues. Trimming pared 5 bases from V and 6 bases from J, leaving 13 bases between.

V usage is TRBV6-2 or TRBV6-3 and J usage is TRBJ2-5; D tentatively fits TRBD1 or TRBD2 (5 bases each). The specimen was CD4+ T cells from blood, cultured in vitro. The TCR originated in a human donor who had recovered from COVID-19. The CDR3 here is CASSTRDAKTQYF. In nucleotides, the CDR3 is TGTGCCAGCAGTACCCGGGACGCGAAGACCCAGTACTTC.